This TCR beta chain was observed in a study of human T cells and chemical hapten exposure (dated by TCRdb to about 2021). With respect to the entire study: For sensitization, 2% DPC in acetone was applied to a roughly 2 cm by roughly 2 cm area of upper inner arm skin. The mostly female patient cohort included alopecia areata with under or over 50% scalp involvement, alopecia totalis and alopecia universalis. Twenty-nine alopecia patients provided blood for TCR sequencing at one to four time points (pre-sensitization, 2, 6 and 24 weeks). Libraries were pooled for sequencing, and variation in per-sample TCR yields was attributed mainly to small differences in library volumes within the pool. Blood samples were taken from patients before sensitization (week 0) and then at 2, 6 and about 24 weeks after DPC sensitization. Patch testing on the upper back used Finn chambers containing 0.01% DPC, with scoring done after 6 days according to International Contact Dermatitis Research Group standards. Weekly therapeutic DPC doses were additionally applied to the scalp of patients throughout the roughly 24-week study period. This study followed changes in the peripheral blood TCR repertoire in vivo during primary and secondary sensitization of alopecia patients to the hapten diphenylcyclopropenone (DPC). Points the paper makes about the study in general: Patch test score correlated positively with the number of PT1 expanded TCRs, reaching significance at thresholds 8, 16 and 32 but not at 4. Compared with pre-sensitization or healthy control sets, expanded TCRs formed significantly more large CDR3 similarity clusters, which is consistent with antigen-driven responses. DPC sensitization did not change the number of TCRs with a frequency above 1 in 1000, and there was no evidence of changes in global repertoire structure. Because every patient had alopecia, a presumed autoimmune disease, the patients' immune response might differ from that of healthy individuals. Repeated subsampling changed both the strength of the expansion versus patch-test correlation and the threshold at which the correlation became significant.

Libraries were made using RACE. TCRdb shows the sequencer as NextSeq 500. Library preparation attached unique molecular identifiers to individual cDNA molecules for quantitative, reproducible TCR counting. Both TCR alpha and TCR beta chains were sequenced from each blood RNA sample. The authors' pipeline ran thus. A median of approximately 96,000 TCRs per sample was observed, with a range of roughly 23,224 to 750,000. The Decombinator software suite was used to annotate the V, J and CDR3 of the TCR reads. Every sample was subsampled to the same number of TCRs (28,000) for the PS versus PT1 abundance plots. Expanded TCRs were defined as absent before sensitization and observed at least eight times at the 2-week time point. In-frame beta chains were kept once TCRdb had trimmed the public reads at Q25 with fastp and called clones with MiXCR. All rows with the same CDR3 protein become a single entry with the most common DNA and genes. Here the V and J calls rest on TCRdb's processing, not on the authors' analysis. This sample holds tens of thousands of distinct CDR3 sequences; 9.3% were observed only once. The ten biggest clones cover about an eighth of the sample.

The trim is 3 bases for V and 2 bases for J, with a gap of 7 bases between the germline ends. The CDR3, cysteine through phenylalanine, is 13 amino acids long. The DNA shown is the 39-base CDR3, in frame from base 1. From a lookup of the germline V gene, CDR1 and CDR2 are LGHNA and YNFKEQ. The time point tag for this specimen amounts to: patch test 1, 2 weeks after DPC sensitization. Read against the paper, the sample's treatment or condition label means: therapeutic diphenylcyclopropenone sensitization with weekly scalp DPC. At every patch-test visit, the blood draw took place before the patch test was put on. Patients were considered eligible if aged 18 to 70, diagnosed with alopecia and deemed suitable for DPC therapy, and patients were excluded if pregnant. Total RNA was extracted from unfractionated whole blood collected in Tempus Blood RNA tubes. At least ten counts were recorded for this clonotype. The antigen it recognizes is unknown. Per-base quality was not reported, and no clone a single base away is much larger than it.

The origin of this receptor is a middle-aged woman with alopecia areata. Some clones in this sample may be carry-over from other donors' samples. Source: whole blood, taken in connection with sensitization to the hapten diphenylcyclopropenone (DPC). The sequence joins TRBV4-2 to TRBJ1-2; D gene: possibly TRBD1, on 5 matching bases. The bases read TGTGCCAGCAGCCAGGGGGGGAACTATGGCTACACCTTC. Its translation is CASSQGGNYGYTF.